This T cell receptor beta chain was obtained from a study of blood T cell repertoires in COVID-19. Turning to the study itself: The cDNA or gDNA used as material had been derived from T cells, B-cell-depleted T cells, or PBMCs.

V lost 3 bases and J 3 bases, leaving 11 bases between the germline ends. The CDR3 covers 14 residues. Germline-derived CDR1 and CDR2 are MDHEN and SYDVKM. Across roughly 25 US areas, participants ranged in age from roughly 18 to 89 years. Cohort allocation depended upon clinical history that participants reported. Either two negative PCRs, clearance, or symptom resolution qualified Cohort 3 donors as recovered. The method was immunoSEQ multiplex PCR; TCRdb's version includes in-frame clones alone and lacks a portion of them. The sample lists 350,000 or so clones, about 90% occurring once. The rearrangement joins TRBV28 to TRBJ1-1; possibly TRBD1 for D (6 bases). This TCR came from a woman aged 25 to 39 who had recovered from COVID-19. Input material: PBMCs or T cells enriched from blood (not recorded which). CDR3 protein: CASSFKGVDTEAFF. DNA for the CDR3: TGTGCCAGCAGTTTTAAGGGGGTAGACACTGAAGCTTTCTTT.